The T cell receptor (beta chain) under discussion was sequenced for a study of blood T cell repertoires in COVID-19. Generated by immunoSEQ multiplex PCR, the TCRdb table keeps only in-frame clones and is missing some. In the table there are 100,000 to 150,000 clones, roughly 89% of which are singletons. This clone was recorded a few times. V lost 5 bases and J lost 8; bases outside the gene matches: 12. This CDR3 contains 15 residues. Germline V gene sequence: CDR1 SGHRS, CDR2 YFSETQ. Sequences were obtained from PBMCs or T cells enriched from blood (not recorded which). The origin of this receptor is a woman between 25 and 40 years old who had recovered from COVID-19. This chain links TRBV5-1 with TRBJ1-4, with TRBD1 matching over 7 bases. CDR3 sequence (DNA): TGCGCCAGCAGATTACTAACAGGGGTGGAGGAAAAACTGTTTTTT. This translates into CASRLLTGVEEKLFF.